These 20 T cell receptor beta chains share one sample of origin, sequenced in a study of blood T cell repertoires in COVID-19. The repertoire was sequenced with immunoSEQ multiplex PCR; TCRdb's copy has only in-frame clones and lacks some. The sample lists 230,000 or so clones, 80% to 90% seen once, with roughly 8.7% in the top ten. Sequenced input: peripheral blood. Receptors originate from a man aged 40-55 years with active or convalescent COVID-19.

This sequence joins TRBV24-1 and TRBJ2-7, with TRBD1 matching 9 bases. CDR1 is KGHDR and CDR2 is SFDVKD in the germline V gene. Unmatched junction bases numbered 3, after V lost 9 bases and J lost 7 bases. This CDR3 is built from 11 residues. As DNA, the CDR3 is TGTGCCACCGGCGGACAGGGGGAGCAGTACTTC. Its translation is CATGGQGEQYF.

CDR3 DNA: TGTGCCAGCAGCGCGGCATACCCAGGGAATTCACCCCTCCACTTT. Encoded protein: CASSAAYPGNSPLHF. The chain couples TRBV7-8 to TRBJ1-6, with D maybe TRBD1 (5 bases). V was shortened by 5 bases and J by 7 bases, with 15 bases between the two germline ends. The germline CDR1 and CDR2 sequences are SGHVS and FQNEAQ. CDR3 length equals 15 residues.

The rearrangement links TRBV30 to TRBJ1-4; TRBD1 agrees at 10 bases. CDR3 length: 15 amino acids. In germline, CDR1 is GTSNPN, CDR2 SVGIG (reference sequence). V shed 3 bases and J 8 bases; nucleotides not matched to a gene: 9. The CDR3 sequence is CAWRSFRDRGEKLFF. For the CDR3, the DNA is TGTGCCTGGAGAAGTTTCCGGGACAGGGGCGAAAAACTGTTTTTT.

This chain connects TRBV5-1 to TRBJ2-1; 11 bases match TRBD1. Germline trimming cut 4 bases from V and 4 bases from J; bases unmatched to any gene: 4. CDR3 size: 15 residues. Germline assignment: CDR1 SGHRS and CDR2 YFSETQ. The chain's CDR3 is CASSLGQGVYNEQFF. CDR3 coding DNA: TGCGCCAGCAGCCTGGGACAGGGGGTTTACAATGAGCAGTTCTTC. The full variable domain, with the rest looked up from reference TRBV5-1 and TRBJ2-1, is KAGVTQTPRYLIKTRGQQVTLSCSPISGHRSVSWYQQTPGQGLQFLFEYFSETQRNKGNFPGRFSGRQFSNSRSEMNVSTLELGDSALYLCASSLGQGVYNEQFFGPGTRLTVL.

This clone was seen only a few times. The gene calls are TRBV2 and TRBJ1-5; a possible D gene is TRBD1 (5 bases). CDR1 and CDR2 (germline): SNHLY, FYNNEI. This CDR3 region has 13 residues. The germline V and J ends were trimmed by 8 bases and 5 bases, with 13 bases remaining between them. The CDR3 here is CASARVGYQPQHF. For the CDR3, the DNA is TGTGCCAGCGCCAGGGTGGGCTATCAGCCCCAGCATTTT.

The chain has TRBV7-9 and TRBJ2-1, with a weak D call TRBD1 (6 bases). The CDR3 is 16 residues long. Germline CDR1 is SEHNR and CDR2 is FQNEAQ (reference sequence). Trimming removed 1 base from V and 0 bases from J, with 10 bases in between. DNA for the CDR3: TGTGCCAGCAGCTTAGGTGGGGGCCGCTCCTACAATGAGCAGTTCTTC. Translation gives CASSLGGGRSYNEQFF.

This rearrangement joins TRBV27 to TRBJ1-2; maybe TRBD1 (5 bases). The CDR3 has 14 residues. CDR1 and CDR2 (germline): MNHEY, SMNVEV (reference sequence). The V and J ends lost 5 bases and 4 bases respectively, with 14 bases between them. This CDR3 is CASSPRTGGYGYTF. In DNA, the CDR3 is TGTGCCAGCAGTCCCCGGACGGGGGGCTATGGCTACACCTTC.

The chain is built from TRBV7-3 and TRBJ1-3, with D uncertain. With 2 bases removed from V and 0 bases from J, the gap between germline ends came to 11 bases. CDR3 length: 16 amino acids. Germline V gene data show CDR1 as SGHTA and CDR2 as FQGTGA. Here the CDR3 reads CASSLGPGNSGNTIYF. CDR3 nucleotide sequence: TGTGCCAGCAGCTTAGGCCCAGGAAACTCTGGAAACACCATATATTTT.

The rearrangement uses TRBV5-1 and TRBJ2-7; the D gene is possibly TRBD2 (5 bases). Trimming cost V 3 bases and J 2 bases, with 21 bases left between them. CDR1 and CDR2 (germline): SGHRS, YFSETQ. The CDR3 length is 17 residues. The DNA of the CDR3 is TGCGCCAGCAGCTGGATTGGACTCTTAAACAGCCCCTACGAGCAGTACTTC. Protein sequence: CASSWIGLLNSPYEQYF.

This clone turned up a few times. V is TRBV4-2 and J is TRBJ1-1, with TRBD1 matching over 7 bases. Germline lookup yields CDR1 LGHNA and CDR2 YNFKEQ. The length of the CDR3 is 15 residues. The ends lost 0 bases at V and 1 base at J; junction bases unmatched: 2. DNA of the CDR3: TGTGCCAGCAGCCAAGAGGGACAGCCGAACACTGAAGCTTTCTTT. Residues: CASSQEGQPNTEAFF.

This chain connects TRBV19 to TRBJ2-7; 8 nucleotides line up with TRBD1. The CDR3 is 16 amino acids. The V and J ends lost 3 bases and 3 bases, in that order; junction bases with no gene match: 10. The V gene's germline CDR1 is LNHDA and CDR2 SQIVND (reference sequence). The DNA of the CDR3 is TGTGCCAGTAGTATTTGGGCAGGGGGCTCCATCTACGAGCAGTACTTC. It specifies CASSIWAGGSIYEQYF.

The chain is built from TRBV28 and TRBJ1-5; the match to TRBD1 covers 9 bases. V was pared by 4 bases and J by 2 bases, with 3 bases of the junction left unmatched. This CDR3 is 15 amino acids long. Germline CDR1 MDHEN, CDR2 SYDVKM. The CDR3 loop is CASSSGQGGNQPQHF. DNA for the CDR3: TGTGCCAGCAGTTCGGGACAGGGTGGCAATCAGCCCCAGCATTTT.

In this sample, this clone turned up a few times. The chain links TRBV6-5 to TRBJ1-5; TRBD1 might be the D (5 bases). CDR1 is MNHEY and CDR2 is SVGAGI in the germline V gene. The CDR3 contains 15 residues. V lost 8 bases, J lost 6 bases, and 20 bases lay in between. For the CDR3, the DNA is TGTGCCAGCCCTGGGACTCCTGCCGCCACTCAGCCCCAGCATTTT. As protein: CASPGTPAATQPQHF.

The chain carries TRBV18 and TRBJ1-5, with 9 bases matching TRBD1. Trimming removed 6 bases from V and 7 bases from J; junction bases left unmatched: 10. Germline CDR1 is KGHSH and CDR2 is LQKENI. There are 15 residues in the CDR3. The CDR3 here is CASSPTGGGGQPQHF. The CDR3, as DNA: TGTGCCAGCTCCCCGACAGGGGGAGGTGGACAGCCCCAGCATTTT.

The V and J genes are TRBV30 and TRBJ2-1; D gene unclear. Germline V gene data show CDR1 as GTSNPN and CDR2 as SVGIG (reference sequence). Trimming took off 1 base at V and 0 bases at J, with 10 bases between the two ends. The CDR3 spans 15 residues. The CDR3 nucleotides read TGTGCCTGGAGTGCCGGAAGGAGCTCCTACAATGAGCAGTTCTTC. Protein: CAWSAGRSSYNEQFF.

V usage is TRBV4-1 and J usage is TRBJ1-4, with unresolved D. The CDR3 has 15 amino acids. Germline CDR1 is MGHRA and CDR2 is YSYEKL. The V and J ends lost 4 bases and 3 bases respectively, with 12 bases between them. The CDR3: CASSPSGIANEKLFF. The CDR3 coding sequence is TGCGCCAGCAGCCCTTCGGGGATAGCTAATGAAAAACTGTTTTTT.

V and J are TRBV29-1 and TRBJ2-2; 8 bases align to TRBD2. The CDR3 is 16 amino acids. The V gene end was trimmed by 4 bases and the J gene end by 5 bases; junction bases not matched to a gene: 12. Germline-derived CDR1 and CDR2 are SQVTM and ANQGSEA. The CDR3 coding sequence is TGCAGCGTTGCCCCCCAAACGGGAGGGCCAACCGGGGAGCTGTTTTTT. Its translation is CSVAPQTGGPTGELFF.

CDR3 nucleotide sequence: TGTGCCAGCGGAAGCGGCGGTTCCTATAATTCACCCCTCCACTTT. Translation: CASGSGGSYNSPLHF. V and J are TRBV2 and TRBJ1-6; D is undetermined. Germline V gene lookup returns CDR1 SNHLY and CDR2 FYNNEI. The CDR3 sequence is 15 residues long. Trimming took off 8 bases at V and 1 base at J, with 12 bases between the two ends.

This sequence joins TRBV5-1 and TRBJ1-1; the D gene is possibly TRBD1 (5 bases). From germline, CDR1 is SGHRS and CDR2 YFSETQ. V lost 5 bases and J lost 1, with 9 bases in between. CDR3 length equals 13 residues. In DNA, the CDR3 is TGCGCCAGCAGAGATCAGGGGAACACTGAAGCTTTCTTT. Translation gives CASRDQGNTEAFF.

The table lists this clone with a count of one. This rearrangement joins TRBV4-1 to TRBJ1-2, with TRBD1 matching over 8 bases. The length of the CDR3 is 14 residues. The V gene's germline CDR1 is MGHRA and CDR2 YSYEKL. The V gene end was trimmed by 0 bases and the J gene end by 4 bases; junction bases not matched to a gene: 1. The CDR3 spells CASSQDGTGYGYTF. Written as DNA, the CDR3 is TGCGCCAGCAGCCAAGACGGGACAGGCTATGGCTACACCTTC.